Listed here are 27 T cell receptor beta chains from one sample, sequenced in a study of CD8 T cells in Susac syndrome. An amount of RNA that ranged from roughly 0.45 to 1 ug was reverse transcribed with random hexamers. TCRdb reanalysed the immunoSEQ multiplex PCR reads using MiXCR and keeps one entry per CDR3 protein. The table has roughly 180,000 distinct CDR3 sequences, about 95% seen once. Source material: CD4+ T cells from PBMCs. These receptors were obtained from a human donor in good health.

The rearrangement uses TRBV20-1 and TRBJ1-5; D ambiguous. Germline-derived CDR1 and CDR2 are DFQATT and SNEGSKA (reference sequence). The germline V and J ends were trimmed by 6 bases and 7 bases, with 16 bases remaining between them. The CDR3 is 13 amino acids. The CDR3 DNA follows: TGCAGTGCGAGCCCCGGTGGATTCCAGCCCCAGCATTTT. The encoded protein is CSASPGGFQPQHF.

This sequence joins TRBV30 and TRBJ2-1; D might be TRBD2 (8 bases). The CDR3 totals 15 residues. The V gene lost 5 bases and the J gene lost 1 base, with 15 bases spanning the gap. Germline V CDR1 and CDR2: GTSNPN, SVGIG (reference sequence). The CDR3 sequence: CAWAGGQASYNEQFF. The CDR3 DNA reads TGTGCCTGGGCGGGAGGACAGGCGTCCTACAATGAGCAGTTCTTC.

This chain uses TRBV30 with TRBJ2-3; D is perhaps TRBD2 (6 bases). Trimming pared 4 bases from V and 0 bases from J, leaving 8 bases between. This CDR3 is 13 amino acids long. The V gene's germline CDR1 is GTSNPN and CDR2 SVGIG (reference sequence). CDR3 sequence: CAWTLASTDTQYF. The CDR3, as DNA: TGTGCCTGGACCCTAGCGAGCACAGATACGCAGTATTTT. The whole variable domain, filled in from reference TRBV30 and TRBJ2-3, reads SQTIHQWPATLVQPVGSPLSLECTVEGTSNPNLYWYRQAAGRGLQLLFYSVGIGQISSEVPQNLSASRPQDRQFILSSKKLLLSDSGFYLCAWTLASTDTQYFGPGTRLTVL.

The chain carries TRBV30 and TRBJ2-3; a possible D gene is TRBD1 (6 bases). The CDR3 contains 16 residues. The germline V gene encodes CDR1 GTSNPN and CDR2 SVGIG (reference sequence). Trimming shortened V by 2 bases and J by 2 bases, and 17 bases separated the two germline ends. CDR3 coding DNA: TGTGCCTGGAGTATTCTCCTCAGGGGATACACAGATACGCAGTATTTT. The encoded protein is CAWSILLRGYTDTQYF.

This sequence joins TRBV30 and TRBJ2-1; D gene uncertain. With 0 bases removed from V and 6 bases from J, the gap between germline ends came to 3 bases. The CDR3 length is 11 residues. Germline CDR1 GTSNPN, CDR2 SVGIG (reference sequence). CDR3 amino acids: CAWSVVNEQFF. CDR3 bases: TGTGCCTGGAGTGTAGTCAATGAGCAGTTCTTC.

This clonotype was counted a single time. V and J are TRBV3-1 and TRBJ2-5, with a possible D match to TRBD2 (6 bases). The CDR3 sequence is 14 residues long. Trimming took off 3 bases at V and 3 bases at J, with 11 bases between the two ends. Germline CDR1 and CDR2: LGHDT and YNNKEL (reference sequence). The CDR3 DNA reads TGTGCCAGCAGCCAGGGGAGGCGGAAAGAGACCCAGTACTTC. This encodes CASSQGRRKETQYF.

The CDR3 DNA sequence: TGTGCCTGGAGTACCTCGATGGCCGGGAACACCTTC. It specifies CAWSTSMAGNTF. The chain employs TRBV30 and TRBJ1-2; no reliable D call. V gave up 2 bases and J gave up 12 bases, with 16 bases separating them. Germline values: CDR1 GTSNPN, CDR2 SVGIG (reference sequence). This CDR3 spans 12 amino acids. Combining the CDR3 with reference TRBV30 and TRBJ1-2 gives the whole variable domain SQTIHQWPATLVQPVGSPLSLECTVEGTSNPNLYWYRQAAGRGLQLLFYSVGIGQISSEVPQNLSASRPQDRQFILSSKKLLLSDSGFYLCAWSTSMAGNTFGSGTRLTVV.

V gene TRBV28 combines with J gene TRBJ1-2, with TRBD1 matching over 8 bases. The CDR3 has 15 amino acids. V shed 2 bases, J shed 4 bases, and the junction held 6 bases outside the gene matches. CDR1 and CDR2 from the germline V gene are MDHEN and SYDVKM. The CDR3 nucleotides read TGTGCCAGCAGTTTAACTCCAGACAGGGGCTATGGCTACACCTTC. It codes for CASSLTPDRGYGYTF.

The chain links TRBV29-1 to TRBJ1-1, with unresolved D. Germline V gene sequence: CDR1 SQVTM, CDR2 ANQGSEA. Trimming pared 8 bases from V and 3 bases from J, leaving 16 bases between. The CDR3 runs 13 residues. CDR3 residues: CSPPGMRDTEAFF. CDR3 coding DNA: TGCAGCCCTCCCGGGATGCGGGACACTGAAGCTTTCTTT.

The CDR3 sequence: CSAPRDPLEEQYF. DNA for the CDR3: TGCAGTGCCCCTCGAGACCCCCTAGAGGAGCAGTACTTC. The chain combines TRBV20-1 with TRBJ2-7; D is uncertain. V lost 6 bases to trimming and J lost 7 bases, with 19 bases between them. The CDR3 covers 13 residues. Per germline, CDR1 DFQATT and CDR2 SNEGSKA (reference sequence).

The J gene is TRBJ2-2, the V gene TRBV11-2, with 13 positions matching TRBD2. The J segment lost 0 bases and the V segment lost 2 bases, leaving 9 bases of the junction unmatched. The germline V gene has CDR1 SGHAT and CDR2 FQNNGV. The CDR3 sequence is 20 residues long. CDR3 in amino acids: CASSLRGILAGGPNTGELFF. The CDR3 DNA reads as TGTGCCAGCAGCTTAAGGGGAATACTAGCGGGAGGGCCGAACACCGGGGAGCTGTTTTTT.

V gene TRBV29-1 combines with J gene TRBJ1-1; the match to TRBD1 covers 8 bases. Germline CDR1 and CDR2: SQVTM and ANQGSEA. This CDR3 is built from 13 residues. The ends lost 6 bases at V and 2 bases at J; junction bases unmatched: 5. CDR3 amino acids: CSVGTGTNTEAFF. DNA of the CDR3: TGCAGCGTAGGGACAGGCACTAACACTGAAGCTTTCTTT.

This chain links TRBV6-2 or TRBV6-3 with TRBJ1-5; the D is unclear. CDR1 and CDR2 (germline): MNHEY, SVGEGT. The CDR3 is 12 amino acids. V lost 9 bases and J lost 0, with 6 bases in between. The CDR3, as DNA: TGTGCCAGTACTAATAGCAATCAGCCCCAGCATTTT. Residues: CASTNSNQPQHF.

The rearrangement uses TRBV6-5 and TRBJ1-1; 8 bases are shared with TRBD1. The CDR3 is 13 residues long. Germline CDR1 is MNHEY and CDR2 is SVGAGI. The CDR3 loop reads CSQGAMRNTEAFF. The DNA for the CDR3 is TGTTCCCAGGGGGCGATGAGGAACACTGAAGCTTTCTTT.

CDR3 coding DNA: TGTGCCACCAGCAGAGATCTGAATAGCCGGGATGAGCAGTTCTTC. Amino acid sequence: CATSRDLNSRDEQFF. J is TRBJ2-1 and V is TRBV15, with no clear D. This CDR3 contains 15 residues. Germline V gene sequence: CDR1 LNHNV, CDR2 YYDKDF (reference sequence). The ends were cut back, 0 bases at V and 8 bases at J, with 14 bases in the middle.

This rearrangement joins TRBV4-1 to TRBJ2-7; D might be TRBD1 (6 bases). V dropped 8 bases and J dropped 2 bases, with 10 bases sitting between them. The CDR3 is 12 amino acids. Germline values: CDR1 MGHRA, CDR2 YSYEKL. The CDR3 bases are TGCGCCAGCCGGGACACCGCCTACGAGCAGTACTTC. Its translation is CASRDTAYEQYF.

This clonotype turned up a few times. The gene calls are TRBV12-3 or TRBV12-4 and TRBJ2-2, with D unclear. Trimming pared 5 bases from V and 5 bases from J, leaving 9 bases between. This CDR3 contains 13 residues. CDR3 DNA sequence: TGTGCCAGCAGTCTAGGGCGGACCGGGGAGCTGTTTTTT. This encodes CASSLGRTGELFF.

The rearrangement links TRBV29-1 to TRBJ1-5, with D uncertain. The length of the CDR3 is 13 residues. Trimming removed 4 bases from V and 0 bases from J, with 7 bases in between. The germline V gene encodes CDR1 SQVTM and CDR2 ANQGSEA. CDR3 amino acids: CSVALNSNQPQHF. The CDR3 bases are TGCAGCGTTGCCCTAAATAGCAATCAGCCCCAGCATTTT.

The chain is built from TRBV6-6 and TRBJ1-5; D unclear. The germline gives CDR1 MNHNY, CDR2 SVGAGI (reference sequence). The CDR3 has 15 amino acids. V lost 4 bases, J lost 3 bases, and 13 bases lay in between. The CDR3 is CASSSEGLSNQPQHF. In DNA, the CDR3 is TGTGCCAGCAGTTCAGAGGGTTTATCCAATCAGCCCCAGCATTTT.

The rearrangement links TRBV29-1 to TRBJ2-3; tentative D call: TRBD1 (5 bases). Between the trimmed V and J ends, which lost 1 base and 6 bases, there was a span of 11 bases. From germline, CDR1 is SQVTM and CDR2 ANQGSEA. The CDR3 runs 13 residues. CDR3 nucleotides: TGCAGCGTTGAAGGGCAGGGCATCGATACGCAGTATTTT. Encoded protein: CSVEGQGIDTQYF.

The chain combines TRBV6-2 or TRBV6-3 with TRBJ1-2; maybe TRBD1 (6 bases). Germline V gives CDR1 MNHEY, CDR2 SVGEGT. V shed 4 bases and J shed 8 bases, with 11 bases lying between them. The length of the CDR3 is 12 residues. CDR3 nucleotide sequence: TGTGCCAGCAGTTTACAGGGAAACGGCTACACCTTC. Protein product: CASSLQGNGYTF.

The genes are TRBV24-1 and TRBJ2-1, with 7 positions matching TRBD2. V was clipped by 9 bases and J by 9 bases; unmatched bases: 13. Germline CDR1 reads KGHDR; CDR2 reads SFDVKD. There are 14 residues in the CDR3. CDR3 bases: TGTGCCACCGGGGTGGAGCGGGGATCGACTGAGCAGTTCTTC. Amino acids: CATGVERGSTEQFF.

The chain has TRBV19 and TRBJ1-5, with TRBD1 matching over 7 bases. J gave up 0 bases and V 5 bases, and 7 bases lay outside the gene matches. Germline V gene sequence: CDR1 LNHDA, CDR2 SQIVND (reference sequence). The CDR3 is 16 residues long. This CDR3 is CASSQGQSDSNQPQHF. In DNA form, the CDR3 reads TGTGCCAGTAGTCAGGGACAGTCCGATAGCAATCAGCCCCAGCATTTT.

The chain is built from TRBV12-3 or TRBV12-4 and TRBJ2-7; 7 nucleotides line up with TRBD2. With V trimmed by 7 bases and J by 6 bases, 6 bases remained unmatched. This CDR3 comprises 12 residues. CDR3: CASTREASEQYF. As DNA, the CDR3 is TGTGCCAGCACTCGGGAGGCTAGCGAGCAGTACTTC.

The V call is TRBV5-1, the J call TRBJ2-7; 7 nucleotides match TRBD1. V lost 0 bases to trimming and J lost 5 bases; unmatched junction nucleotides: 5. The CDR3 totals 14 residues. Germline V gives CDR1 SGHRS, CDR2 YFSETQ. This chain's CDR3 is CASSLVGQDNEQYF. The CDR3 DNA reads TGCGCCAGCAGCTTGGTTGGACAGGACAACGAGCAGTACTTC.

V usage is TRBV11-2 and J usage is TRBJ2-2, with 9 bases identical to TRBD1. The CDR3 length is 16 residues. CDR1 SGHAT and CDR2 FQNNGV come from the germline V gene. After removal of 1 base from V and 9 bases from J, the junction contained 9 bases not matched to a gene. The CDR3 loop is CASSLGKQGALRELFF. The DNA of the CDR3 is TGTGCCAGCAGCTTAGGGAAACAGGGGGCGCTCCGGGAGCTGTTTTTT.

DNA for the CDR3: TGTGCCAGCAGCTTAGGTACCGCACAGGGTTATGGCTACACCTTC. Translation gives CASSLGTAQGYGYTF. The genes are TRBV7-2 and TRBJ1-2, with a possible D match to TRBD1 (6 bases). The V and J ends lost 1 base and 5 bases respectively, with 14 bases between them. CDR3 length: 15 amino acids. Per the germline V gene, CDR1 is SGHTA and CDR2 is FQGNSA. Full variable domain (missing parts from reference TRBV7-2 and TRBJ1-2): GAGVSQSPSNKVTEKGKDVELRCDPISGHTALYWYRQSLGQGLEFLIYFQGNSAPDKSGLPSDRFSAERTGGSVSTLTIQRTQQEDSAVYLCASSLGTAQGYGYTFGSGTRLTVV.